The 10 T cell receptor beta chains below all came from one sample that was sequenced in a study of shared clonotypes between healthy human individuals. Generated by immunoSEQ multiplex PCR, the TCRdb table keeps only in-frame clones and is missing some. The sample holds approximately 460,000 clones, approximately 80% seen once. The sequenced sample was PBMCs. The receptor source for this set is a woman aged 40 to 50 in good health. Some clones in this sample may be carry-over from other donors' samples.

The rearrangement joins TRBV7-6 to TRBJ2-3; TRBD2 aligns across 7 bases. The CDR3 totals 17 residues. J was trimmed by 6 bases and V by 3 bases; bases with no gene match: 15. Germline V gene data show CDR1 as SGHVS and CDR2 as FNYEAQ. The CDR3 sequence: CASSFGGSRRYGDTQYF. CDR3 nucleotide sequence: TGTGCCAGCAGCTTCGGGGGGAGTAGGCGCTATGGGGATACGCAGTATTTT.

This clone occurred once. The chain uses TRBV5-1 and TRBJ1-1, with D perhaps TRBD1 (5 bases). Germline lookup yields CDR1 SGHRS and CDR2 YFSETQ. Deletions cut 3 bases from V and 0 bases from J, with 9 bases between. This CDR3 is built from 14 residues. The CDR3 sequence is CASSYRRVNTEAFF. The CDR3, as DNA: TGCGCCAGCAGCTATCGCAGGGTGAACACTGAAGCTTTCTTT.

The J gene is TRBJ2-5, the V gene TRBV2; D unclear. The CDR3 spans 15 residues. The germline V and J ends were trimmed by 1 base and 5 bases, with 14 bases remaining between them. CDR1 and CDR2 from the germline V gene are SNHLY and FYNNEI. The CDR3 DNA reads as TGTGCCAGCAGTGAAGTATCGGCAGGTCAGGAGACCCAGTACTTC. This gives the protein CASSEVSAGQETQYF.

The chain has TRBV10-3 and TRBJ2-1; D is perhaps TRBD2 (5 bases). CDR1 is ENHRY, CDR2 SYGVKD, per germline. The CDR3 has 15 residues. Trimming left V 3 bases short and J 8 bases short, with 17 bases between. The CDR3 sequence: CAISESGGTRDEQFF. CDR3 nucleotides: TGTGCCATCAGTGAAAGCGGAGGAACCCGGGATGAGCAGTTCTTC.

This chain joins TRBV5-4 and TRBJ2-3, with 8 bases lining up with TRBD1. Germline V lookup: CDR1 SGHNT, CDR2 YYREEE (reference sequence). The junction had 12 bases not matched to a gene; V was cut back by 9 bases and J by 6 bases. CDR3 length: 14 amino acids. The CDR3 loop reads CANSGGATGDTQYF. CDR3 DNA sequence: TGTGCCAACTCAGGGGGCGCAACGGGCGATACGCAGTATTTT.

The chain links TRBV29-1 to TRBJ1-2; D is unresolved. CDR3 size: 14 residues. Germline V CDR1 and CDR2: SQVTM, ANQGSEA. V lost 5 bases to trimming and J lost 7 bases, with 20 bases between them. CDR3 in DNA: TGCAGCGTTTTAAGATATCCGGTCCTTCTTGGCTACACCTTC. Translating gives CSVLRYPVLLGYTF.

This clone has a single count. The chain carries TRBV6-1 and TRBJ2-7; D remains unclear. With 8 bases removed from V and 0 bases from J, the gap between germline ends came to 5 bases. CDR1 is MNHNS and CDR2 is SASEGT in the germline V gene. The CDR3 length is 11 residues. CDR3 DNA: TGTGCCAGCGGCATCTCCTACGAGCAGTACTTC. Translated, it gives CASGISYEQYF.

The sample holds many counts of this clone. The sample has other DNA sequences that encode this CDR3 too. The chain uses TRBV29-1 and TRBJ1-1; possibly TRBD1 for D (5 bases). Germline-derived CDR1 and CDR2 are SQVTM and ANQGSEA. Trimming removed 0 bases at V and 7 bases at J, with 9 bases between. The CDR3 consists of 12 residues. CDR3 sequence: CSVEDGTYEAFF. Written as DNA, the CDR3 is TGCAGCGTTGAAGACGGGACTTATGAAGCTTTCTTT.

The chain combines TRBV7-9 with TRBJ2-5, with 10 bases lining up with TRBD2. Gene TRBJ2-7 matches the end of the DNA better, so the J call may be wrong. The CDR3 length is 17 residues. Germline V gene sequence: CDR1 SEHNR, CDR2 FQNEAQ (reference sequence). CDR3 in DNA: TGTGCCAGCAGCTTAACCCCGCCTAGCGGGAGATCCGGCGAGCAGTACTTC. It is translated as CASSLTPPSGRSGEQYF.

As to this clone: A far larger clone differs by one base, so this is likely a read error. Other DNA variants within this sample encode the same CDR3. The gene calls are TRBV5-4 and TRBJ1-2; D is unclear. With 8 bases removed from V and 5 bases from J, the gap between germline ends came to 19 bases. CDR1 is SGHNT and CDR2 is YYREEE in the germline V gene (reference sequence). There are 14 residues in the CDR3. CDR3 loop: CASSPLESGYGYTF. As DNA, the CDR3 is TGTGCCAGTAGCCCGTTGGAATCCGGTTATGGCTACACCTTC.